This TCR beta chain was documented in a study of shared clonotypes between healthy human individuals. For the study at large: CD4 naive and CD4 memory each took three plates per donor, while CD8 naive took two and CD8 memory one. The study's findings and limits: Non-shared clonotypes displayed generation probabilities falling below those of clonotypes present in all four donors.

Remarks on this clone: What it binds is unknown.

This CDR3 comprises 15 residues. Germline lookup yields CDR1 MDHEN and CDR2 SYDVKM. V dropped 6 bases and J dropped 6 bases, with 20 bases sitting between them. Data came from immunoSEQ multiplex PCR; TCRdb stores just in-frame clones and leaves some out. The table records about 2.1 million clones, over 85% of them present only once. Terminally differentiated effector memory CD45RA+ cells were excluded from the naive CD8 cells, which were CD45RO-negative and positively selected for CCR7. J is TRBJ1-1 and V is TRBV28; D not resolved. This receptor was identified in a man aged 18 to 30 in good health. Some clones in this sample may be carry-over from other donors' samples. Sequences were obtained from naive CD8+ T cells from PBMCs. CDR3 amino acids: CASSWHSGVYPEAFF. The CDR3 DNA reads TGTGCCAGCAGCTGGCACTCGGGAGTCTACCCTGAAGCTTTCTTT.